This TCR beta chain was sequenced during a study of naive and memory T cell subsets (dated by TCRdb to the late 2010s). A note on the overall study: The figure summarizing the skin biopsy and whole blood samples listed roughly ten blood donors, 7 tuberculin skin test biopsies and 3 saline control biopsies. PCR2 was typically performed as a SYBR Green qPCR that was stopped at a set threshold, although end-point PCR (around 6 cycles) could be used instead for low-input samples. Summary of the overall study and its limitations: The potential sensitivity of the RNA-based method to TCR transcript changes with T cell activation and differentiation was acknowledged.

For whole blood analysis, 2.5 ml of peripheral blood was drawn from adult healthy volunteers into Tempus tubes, and RNA was extracted according to the manufacturer's instructions. The study described a robust, sensitive protocol for amplifying, sequencing and analyzing TCRs, using 3' ligation of a UMI-containing oligonucleotide to TCR cDNA. Total RNA, without cell sorting, was DNase treated with RQ1 DNase before reverse transcription, targeting roughly 1 to 1000 ng input. To check how robust the pipeline was in samples where T cells make up a minority population, libraries were built from skin biopsies and whole blood. CDR1 is given as MNHEY and CDR2 as SVGAGI, both from the germline V gene. V is clipped by 0 bases and J by 15 bases, and the sequence between their germline boundaries is 21 bases long. The CDR3 measures 15 amino acids from cysteine to phenylalanine. Only CDR3 DNA is held: 45 bases, read in frame from base 1.

Receptors were amplified or captured by 5' RACE. For the blood and skin samples, TCR RNA was reverse transcribed with SuperScript IV using primers for the alpha and beta constant regions. Four rounds of PCR, run with the SP2 primer together with nested alpha and beta constant region primers, were used to amplify the ligated cDNA. An oligonucleotide carrying the Illumina SP2 primer and a UMI was ligated to the 3' end of the cDNA by means of T4 RNA ligase 1. To prevent hairpin formation, the 12-nucleotide UMI was made up of two random hexamers with an eight-base spacer between them. TCR alpha and beta chain libraries were processed separately from the second PCR onward, with dual indexing for multiplexing. After pooling, the indexed libraries were analyzed by capillary electrophoresis and sequenced on either an Illumina MiSeq or NextSeq. To boost base diversity and improve cluster recognition, PhiX DNA at about 4.5-8% was spiked into the libraries. Under the source paper's analysis protocol: Demultiplexor pulled UMIs out of read 2, joined the UMIs with the TCR sequence from read 1, and separated reads according to sample indices. Decombinator identified V and J genes and V-J junctions, assigning each TCR a five-part identifier including V and J deletions. Collapsinator relied on UMIs to correct both sequencing errors and PCR amplification heterogeneity, producing a UMI-based abundance for each TCR. CDR3Translator turned identifiers into nucleotide sequence, translated the nucleotide sequence into amino acids, and pulled out CDR3 regions based on terminal motifs. Error-corrected alpha and beta TCR counts from blood and skin were compared after normalization to input RNA amount. TCRdb applied fastp at Q25 and MiXCR to the public reads, then kept only in-frame beta chains. For every CDR3 protein sequence, its rows merge into one entry that carries the most common genes and DNA. TCRdb's processing, not the authors', yielded these V and J calls. This sample comprises tens of thousands of distinct CDR3 sequences, around a quarter of them detected only once. The top ten constitute around 1.8% of the sample.

Details on this clonotype: This clone's antigen is unknown. A much larger clone lies a single base off, so this may be a read error.

The chain is encoded by TRBV6-5 joined to TRBJ2-1, with the D segment identity uncertain. The clonotype comes from a female donor in good health. The CDR3 region has the sequence CASSYSTHSPPSLFF. The DNA sequence reads TGTGCCAGCAGTTACTCCACCCATTCCCCCCCCAGTCTGTTCTTC.